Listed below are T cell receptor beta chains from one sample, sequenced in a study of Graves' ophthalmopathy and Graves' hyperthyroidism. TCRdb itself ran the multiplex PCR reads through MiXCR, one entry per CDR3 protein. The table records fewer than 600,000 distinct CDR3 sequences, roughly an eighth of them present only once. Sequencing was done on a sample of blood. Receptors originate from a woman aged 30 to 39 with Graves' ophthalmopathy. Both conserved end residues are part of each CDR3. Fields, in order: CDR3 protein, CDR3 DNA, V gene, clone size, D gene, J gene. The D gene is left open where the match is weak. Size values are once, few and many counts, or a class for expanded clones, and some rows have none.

CASSLNLNSPLHF TGTGCCAGCAGTCTTAACCTGAATTCACCCCTCCACTTT TRBV12-3/TRBV12-4 many NA TRBJ1-6
CASSPLAGAVLYEQYF TGTGCCAGCAGCCCTTTAGCGGGAGCGGTTCTTTACGAGCAGTACTTC TRBV11-2 many TRBD2 TRBJ2-7
CSVEVRSTQGVVLVTEAFF TGCAGCGTTGAAGTCAGGTCCACCCAGGGAGTGGTCCTGGTCACTGAAGCTTTCTTT TRBV29-1 many NA TRBJ1-1
CASRKTGVTYNSPLHF TGTGCCAGCAGGAAAACAGGGGTCACCTATAATTCACCCCTCCACTTT TRBV28 many TRBD1 TRBJ1-6
CASRRDTANTEAFF TGTGCCAGCAGACGGGACACTGCGAACACTGAAGCTTTCTTT TRBV6-2/TRBV6-3 NA NA TRBJ1-1
CATSPREMKETQYF TGTGCCACCAGTCCCAGGGAAATGAAAGAGACCCAGTACTTC TRBV15 many NA TRBJ2-5
CASKRELNTEAFF TGTGCCAGCAAGAGAGAGTTGAACACTGAAGCTTTCTTT TRBV6-5 many NA TRBJ1-1
CASSSKLMGGYTF TGTGCCAGCAGTTCCAAACTCATGGGGGGCTACACCTTC TRBV6-5 many NA TRBJ1-2
CASSPNAGQMGTEAFF TGCGCCAGCAGCCCAAACGCCGGACAAATGGGCACTGAAGCTTTCTTT TRBV5-1 NA NA TRBJ1-1
CASSSGTNLYGYTF TGTGCCAGCAGCTCCGGGACAAATCTCTATGGCTACACCTTC TRBV11-2 NA NA TRBJ1-2